Following are 20 T cell receptor beta chains from one sample sequenced in a study of T cell responses to AZD1222 COVID-19 vaccine. Method: immunoSEQ multiplex PCR; TCRdb's copy keeps in-frame clones and lacks some. The sample consists of approximately 67,000 clones, around 84% of them appearing once. The sample in question was peripheral blood, obtained on day 0 of AZD1222 vaccination. These receptors all stem from an adult in good health.

The V call is TRBV2, the J call TRBJ1-5, with D possibly being TRBD1 (5 bases). CDR1 and CDR2 (germline): SNHLY, FYNNEI. The CDR3 runs to 17 residues. Trimming removed 4 bases from V and 5 bases from J, with 21 bases in between. CDR3 sequence (DNA): TGTGCCAGCAGTGTAGGTGTAGGGGAAGTTGAGCATCAGCCCCAGCATTTT. Its translation: CASSVGVGEVEHQPQHF.

This clone came up once. The chain uses TRBV2 and TRBJ2-1; no reliable D call. Trimming shortened V by 2 bases and J by 6 bases, and 8 bases separated the two germline ends. Germline CDR1 and CDR2: SNHLY and FYNNEI. The CDR3 sequence is 13 residues long. The CDR3 DNA sequence: TGTGCCAGCAGTGAAAGTCACACCAATGAGCAGTTCTTC. Translation: CASSESHTNEQFF.

The chain couples TRBV5-1 to TRBJ2-7, with D possibly matching TRBD1 (5 bases). Trimming took off 0 bases at V and 2 bases at J, with 9 bases between the two ends. The germline gives CDR1 SGHRS, CDR2 YFSETQ. The CDR3 consists of 14 residues. CDR3 in DNA: TGCGCCAGCAGCTTGGAGCAGGGCCCCTACGAGCAGTACTTC. Its protein product is CASSLEQGPYEQYF.

The chain has TRBV7-9 and TRBJ2-2; 8 bases agree with TRBD1. After removal of 5 bases from V and 10 bases from J, the junction contained 3 bases not matched to a gene. Germline V gene lookup returns CDR1 SEHNR and CDR2 FQNEAQ (reference sequence). The CDR3 runs 12 residues. The CDR3 DNA reads TGTGCCAGCAGCACAGGGGGTGCGGAGCTGTTTTTT. Encoded protein: CASSTGGAELFF.

This clone was seen just once. The chain couples TRBV2 to TRBJ1-1, with D unclear. The CDR3 is 15 residues long. Germline V gives CDR1 SNHLY, CDR2 FYNNEI. V lost 7 bases to trimming and J lost 0 bases, with 15 bases between them. The CDR3 DNA follows: TGTGCCAGCATGATCTCAGCCATCATGAACACTGAAGCTTTCTTT. Translation gives CASMISAIMNTEAFF.

The V call is TRBV5-6, the J call TRBJ2-5; 7 nucleotides match TRBD1. Germline V CDR1 and CDR2: SGHDT, YYEEEE. The CDR3 contains 15 residues. J lost 1 base, V lost 1 base, and 4 bases had no gene match. For the CDR3, the DNA is TGTGCCAGCAGCTTGCCCAGGGGGTCCCAAGAGACCCAGTACTTC. Protein sequence: CASSLPRGSQETQYF.

The CDR3 nucleotides are TGTGCCAGCTCACCACCTAGCGGGGGGGCAAAGAATGAGCAGTTCTTC. Protein sequence: CASSPPSGGAKNEQFF. The chain employs TRBV18 and TRBJ2-1; TRBD2 matches 11 bases. The CDR3 consists of 16 residues. CDR1 is KGHSH and CDR2 is LQKENI in the germline V gene. J was trimmed by 7 bases and V by 0 bases; bases with no gene match: 5.

The rearrangement links TRBV11-2 to TRBJ2-5; a weak D match, TRBD2 (5 bases). V was cut by 1 base and J by 5 bases, with 11 bases left in between. CDR3 length: 14 residues. CDR1 is SGHAT, CDR2 FQNNGV, per germline. In DNA, the CDR3 is TGTGCCAGCAGCTTAGCGCGGGCTTGGGAGACCCAGTACTTC. It is translated as CASSLARAWETQYF.

The rearrangement uses TRBV7-2 and TRBJ1-1, with TRBD1 matching 7 bases. The trim removed 5 bases at V and 7 bases at J, leaving 7 bases unmatched. Germline V gives CDR1 SGHTA, CDR2 FQGNSA. The CDR3 runs 13 residues. CDR3 bases: TGTGCCAGCAGCACGGGACAGCGCTATGAAGCTTTCTTT. Its protein product is CASSTGQRYEAFF.

This sequence joins TRBV6-6 and TRBJ1-2, with D hard to call. The CDR3 totals 13 residues. CDR1 is MNHNY, CDR2 SVGAGI, per germline (reference sequence). Trimming removed 11 bases from V and 7 bases from J, with 20 bases in between. The CDR3 protein is CAAQGPGLIGYTF. As DNA, the CDR3 is TGTGCCGCTCAAGGGCCTGGGTTGATTGGCTACACCTTC.

A single count supports this clone. This chain uses TRBV10-3 with TRBJ2-7; D is unclear. The germline CDR1 and CDR2 sequences are ENHRY and SYGVKD. CDR3 length equals 14 residues. V was clipped by 0 bases and J by 7 bases, with 13 bases between them. CDR3 in amino acids: CAISESRFLVEQYF. As DNA, the CDR3 is TGTGCCATCAGTGAGTCCAGGTTCTTGGTAGAGCAGTACTTC.

This clone was counted once. The rearrangement uses TRBV28 and TRBJ1-3; 7 bases are shared with TRBD1. The CDR3 runs to 14 residues. Per germline, CDR1 MDHEN and CDR2 SYDVKM. J was trimmed by 6 bases and V by 6 bases; bases with no gene match: 8. This CDR3 is CASSAPGQLNTIYF. As DNA, the CDR3 is TGTGCCAGCAGCGCCCCGGGACAGTTAAACACCATATATTTT.

The DNA for the CDR3 is TGTGCCAGCAGCCAAGATATGTCAGATACGCAGTATTTT. This sequence encodes CASSQDMSDTQYF. The rearrangement links TRBV4-2 to TRBJ2-3, with no clear D. This CDR3 has 13 amino acids. Germline loops: CDR1 LGHNA, CDR2 YNFKEQ. Trimming stripped 0 bases from V and 4 bases from J, with 5 bases between.

J is TRBJ1-1 and V is TRBV9; D remains ambiguous. CDR1 is SGDLS, CDR2 YYNGEE, per germline. The CDR3 covers 13 residues. Between the trimmed V and J ends, which lost 0 bases and 3 bases, there was a span of 6 bases. The CDR3 reads CASSVATDTEAFF. The CDR3 DNA reads TGTGCCAGCAGCGTAGCTACGGACACTGAAGCTTTCTTT.

V gene TRBV4-3 combines with J gene TRBJ1-2, with 7 bases lining up with TRBD1. After removal of 4 bases from V and 7 bases from J, the junction contained 6 bases not matched to a gene. This CDR3 spans 13 amino acids. The germline CDR1 and CDR2 sequences are LGHNA and YSLEER. DNA of the CDR3: TGCGCCAGCAGCCTTACCGGGACAGCTGGCTACACCTTC. This gives the protein CASSLTGTAGYTF.

The genes are TRBV7-3 and TRBJ2-1, with D perhaps being TRBD1 or TRBD2 (5 bases each). The germline V and J ends were trimmed by 8 bases and 9 bases, with 11 bases remaining between them. Germline values: CDR1 SGHTA, CDR2 FQGTGA. The CDR3 runs 11 residues. The CDR3 loop reads CASGRGAEQFF. CDR3 nucleotides: TGTGCCAGCGGCCGGGGCGCTGAGCAGTTCTTC.

V is TRBV6-6 and J is TRBJ1-1; no firm D call. The germline V gene encodes CDR1 MNHNY and CDR2 SVGAGI (reference sequence). Trimming removed 2 bases at V and 5 bases at J, with 9 bases between. This CDR3 has 13 residues. In DNA form, the CDR3 reads TGTGCCAGCAGTTACGGTGGTCCAACTGAAGCTTTCTTT. Translation: CASSYGGPTEAFF.

This sequence joins TRBV10-2 and TRBJ2-7; 8 positions agree with TRBD2. Germline V gene sequence: CDR1 WSHSY, CDR2 SAAADI. This CDR3 comprises 15 residues. After removal of 0 bases from V and 2 bases from J, the junction contained 3 bases not matched to a gene. CDR3 loop: CASSESSGTTYEQYF. The CDR3, as DNA: TGCGCCAGCAGTGAGTCTAGCGGGACCACCTACGAGCAGTACTTC.

The rearrangement uses TRBV4-3 and TRBJ1-2; D perhaps matches TRBD1 (6 bases). The V gene's germline CDR1 is LGHNA and CDR2 YSLEER. Trimming stripped 0 bases from V and 8 bases from J, with 10 bases between. CDR3 length: 13 amino acids. CDR3 sequence: CASSQDRGGGYTF. The CDR3 bases are TGCGCCAGCAGCCAAGATCGGGGGGGCGGCTACACCTTC.

This clone was detected only a few times. This chain joins TRBV6-5 and TRBJ2-7, with D possibly called TRBD1 or TRBD2 (5 bases each). Germline-derived CDR1 and CDR2 are MNHEY and SVGAGI. The CDR3 sequence is 14 residues long. V dropped 0 bases and J dropped 3 bases, with 9 bases sitting between them. CDR3 sequence: CASSYSGTGYEQYF. The CDR3 region has the DNA TGTGCCAGCAGTTACTCAGGGACGGGCTACGAGCAGTACTTC.